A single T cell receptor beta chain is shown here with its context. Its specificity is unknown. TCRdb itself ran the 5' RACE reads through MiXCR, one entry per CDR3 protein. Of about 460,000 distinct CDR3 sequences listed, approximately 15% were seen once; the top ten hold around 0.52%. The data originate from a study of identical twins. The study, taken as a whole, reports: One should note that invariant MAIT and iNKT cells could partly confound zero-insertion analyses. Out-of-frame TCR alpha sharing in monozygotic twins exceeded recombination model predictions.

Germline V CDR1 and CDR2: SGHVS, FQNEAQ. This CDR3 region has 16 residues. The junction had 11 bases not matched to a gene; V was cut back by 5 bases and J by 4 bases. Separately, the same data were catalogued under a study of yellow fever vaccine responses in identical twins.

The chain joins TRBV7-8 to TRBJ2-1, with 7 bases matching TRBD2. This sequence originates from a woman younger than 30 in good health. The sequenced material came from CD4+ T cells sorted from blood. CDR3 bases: TGTGCCAGCAGCCACCGACTAGCAAGTGGATACAATGAGCAGTTCTTC. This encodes CASSHRLASGYNEQFF. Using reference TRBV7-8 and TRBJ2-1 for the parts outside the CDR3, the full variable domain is GAGVSQSPRYKVAKRGQDVALRCDPISGHVSLFWYQQALGQGPEFLTYFQNEAQLDKSGLPSDRFFAERPEGSVSTLKIQRTQQEDSAVYLCASSHRLASGYNEQFFGPGTRLTVL.